Below are 19 T cell receptor beta chains sequenced from a single sample in a study of human T cells and chemical hapten exposure. Time point meaning: patch test 3, about 24 weeks after DPC sensitization. Treatment denoted: therapeutic diphenylcyclopropenone sensitization with weekly scalp DPC. Each CDR3 protein gets one entry after TCRdb re-called the RACE reads with MiXCR. The sample contains 50,000 or so distinct CDR3 sequences, roughly 10% of which appear only once. The material was whole blood, obtained in connection with sensitization to the hapten diphenylcyclopropenone (DPC). The receptors here all came from a woman in her forties with alopecia areata. Some clones in this sample may be carry-over from other donors' samples.

This clonotype showed up many times. In DNA, the CDR3 is TGTGCCAGCAGCTCCCCGGGACATGATATACATCAGCCCCAGCATTTT. As protein: CASSSPGHDIHQPQHF. The rearrangement joins TRBV7-9 to TRBJ1-5; D perhaps matches TRBD1 (6 bases). Germline V gives CDR1 SEHNR, CDR2 FQNEAQ (reference sequence). The CDR3 sequence is 16 residues long. V shed 4 bases and J shed 5 bases, with 18 bases lying between them.

This clonotype appeared many times. The chain employs TRBV20-1 and TRBJ1-2, with TRBD1 as a possible D gene (5 bases). V dropped 5 bases and J dropped 1 base, with 11 bases sitting between them. CDR3 length: 13 amino acids. CDR1 and CDR2 (germline): DFQATT, SNEGSKA (reference sequence). The CDR3 is CSAGGGVNYGYTF. The DNA for the CDR3 is TGCAGTGCTGGGGGAGGGGTTAACTATGGCTACACCTTC.

This clonotype was counted between two and nine times. The chain links TRBV18 to TRBJ1-1; D is perhaps TRBD1 (5 bases). This CDR3 has 15 amino acids. The V gene's germline CDR1 is KGHSH and CDR2 LQKENI. V was clipped by 5 bases and J by 0 bases, with 13 bases between them. Here the CDR3 reads CASSVRDGLNTEAFF. For the CDR3, the DNA is TGTGCCAGCTCAGTCAGGGATGGGTTGAACACTGAAGCTTTCTTT.

This clonotype has a handful of counts. The chain recombines TRBV9 with TRBJ2-3; D is possibly TRBD2 (5 bases). Germline CDR1 is SGDLS and CDR2 is YYNGEE. The CDR3 is 15 residues long. V dropped 1 base and J dropped 0 bases, with 9 bases sitting between them. The CDR3 sequence: CASSVLASSTDTQYF. For the CDR3, the DNA is TGTGCCAGCAGCGTACTAGCATCTAGCACAGATACGCAGTATTTT.

For this clonotype: One junction end does not reproduce the germline sequence, and a read error may be involved. The chain joins TRBV4-1 to TRBJ2-3; D is possibly TRBD2 (5 bases). The CDR3 is 15 amino acids. Germline values: CDR1 MGHRA, CDR2 YSYEKL. CDR3 DNA: TGCGCCAGCAGCCAAGTAAGGACTGCCACAGATACACAGTATTTT. Translated, it gives CASSQVRTATDTQYF.

The chain uses TRBV2 and TRBJ2-7; D might be TRBD1 (6 bases). Germline assignment: CDR1 SNHLY and CDR2 FYNNEI. CDR3 length: 13 amino acids. V dropped 7 bases and J dropped 6 bases, with 16 bases sitting between them. The CDR3 DNA sequence: TGTGCCAGCAATAGTGTCAGGGGTGGCGAGCAGTACTTC. Protein product: CASNSVRGGEQYF.

This clonotype was detected many times. The chain links TRBV18 to TRBJ2-1, with D possibly matching TRBD1 (6 bases). The CDR3 is 15 residues long. The germline gives CDR1 KGHSH, CDR2 LQKENI. V was trimmed by 3 bases and J by 0 bases, leaving 9 bases between them. This CDR3 reads CASSPQGSSYNEQFF. The CDR3 DNA follows: TGTGCCAGCTCACCCCAGGGGAGCTCCTACAATGAGCAGTTCTTC. Full variable domain (missing parts from reference TRBV18 and TRBJ2-1): NAGVMQNPRHLVRRRGQEARLRCSPMKGHSHVYWYRQLPEEGLKFMVYLQKENIIDESGMPKERFSAEFPKEGPSILRIQQVVRGDSAAYFCASSPQGSSYNEQFFGPGTRLTVL.

The V and J genes are TRBV7-8 and TRBJ2-5, with 9 bases matching TRBD2. The germline gives CDR1 SGHVS, CDR2 FQNEAQ. The CDR3 has 16 residues. With V trimmed by 1 base and J by 4 bases, 7 bases remained unmatched. CDR3 sequence (DNA): TGTGCCAGCAGCTTAGTCCCTAGCGGGGAGGGAGAGACCCAGTACTTC. Its protein is CASSLVPSGEGETQYF.

This clonotype was found a few times. J is TRBJ2-3 and V is TRBV19; D may be TRBD2 (7 bases). Germline V gene data show CDR1 as LNHDA and CDR2 as SQIVND (reference sequence). The CDR3 has 15 amino acids. V was shortened by 3 bases and J by 5 bases, with 15 bases between the two germline ends. This chain's CDR3 is CASSIARGAVDTQYF. The CDR3 DNA reads as TGTGCCAGTAGTATTGCCCGGGGGGCTGTAGATACGCAGTATTTT.

This rearrangement joins TRBV12-3 or TRBV12-4 to TRBJ1-5; weak D call: TRBD1 (6 bases). Trimming shortened V by 4 bases and J by 5 bases, and 15 bases separated the two germline ends. The CDR3 loop spans 15 amino acids. The CDR3 loop reads CASSSRRGLDQPQHF. Here the CDR3 DNA reads TGTGCCAGCAGTTCCCGGCGGGGGCTGGATCAGCCCCAGCATTTT.

This clonotype was observed at least ten times. The chain recombines TRBV29-1 with TRBJ2-4; tentatively, D is TRBD1 or TRBD2 (6 bases each). Per the germline V gene, CDR1 is SQVTM and CDR2 is ANQGSEA. This CDR3 is built from 13 residues. The ends were cut back, 1 base at V and 8 bases at J, with 12 bases in the middle. The CDR3 bases are TGCAGCGTTGAAGGGGGGCGCGGGGACATTCAGTACTTC. As protein: CSVEGGRGDIQYF.

This clonotype was seen more than once but under ten times. V usage is TRBV5-1 and J usage is TRBJ1-6; no definite D call. CDR3 size: 14 residues. V dropped 4 bases and J dropped 6 bases, with 11 bases sitting between them. The germline gives CDR1 SGHRS, CDR2 YFSETQ. This CDR3 is CASSALRLNSPLHF. The CDR3 nucleotides read TGCGCCAGCAGCGCCCTGCGACTTAATTCACCCCTCCACTTT.

This clonotype has a count of ten or more. V gene TRBV7-9 combines with J gene TRBJ2-7; 7 positions agree with TRBD1. With V trimmed by 5 bases and J by 2 bases, 9 bases remained unmatched. The CDR3 has 15 residues. Germline V lookup: CDR1 SEHNR, CDR2 FQNEAQ (reference sequence). Written as DNA, the CDR3 is TGTGCCAGCAGCGAAACCGGGACAGCCACCTACGAGCAGTACTTC. Its protein product is CASSETGTATYEQYF.

This clonotype was seen repeatedly, ten times or more. The chain couples TRBV29-1 to TRBJ2-1; 7 nucleotides match TRBD1. Trimming took 2 bases from V and 1 from J; bases not matched to a gene: 2. Germline CDR1 and CDR2: SQVTM and ANQGSEA. This CDR3 is 14 amino acids long. CDR3 amino acids: CSVERQGSYNEQFF. CDR3 coding DNA: TGCAGCGTTGAACGACAGGGATCCTACAATGAGCAGTTCTTC.

This clonotype was observed a handful of times. The genes are TRBV29-1 and TRBJ2-7; possible D gene TRBD1, 5 bases. Germline V gene sequence: CDR1 SQVTM, CDR2 ANQGSEA. The germline V and J ends were trimmed by 3 bases and 3 bases, with 18 bases remaining between them. The CDR3 has 15 amino acids. This CDR3 reads CSVDTGLDGYYEQYF. The CDR3 coding sequence is TGCAGCGTTGACACAGGCCTGGACGGATACTACGAGCAGTACTTC.

V is TRBV6-5 and J is TRBJ1-6; weak D call: TRBD1 (6 bases). This CDR3 region has 14 residues. The germline V and J ends were trimmed by 7 bases and 9 bases, with 16 bases remaining between them. Looked up from germline, CDR1 is MNHEY and CDR2 is SVGAGI. CDR3 amino acids: CASTEGGARSPLHF. The CDR3 nucleotides read TGTGCCAGCACCGAAGGGGGGGCGCGTTCACCCCTCCACTTT.

In this sample, this clonotype turned up many times. The chain joins TRBV25-1 to TRBJ2-2, with a possible D match to TRBD1 (6 bases). V gave up 4 bases and J gave up 1 base, with 13 bases separating them. The germline V gene has CDR1 MGHDK and CDR2 SYGVNS. The CDR3 loop spans 16 amino acids. CDR3 loop: CASSGQGLRNTGELFF. The CDR3 coding sequence is TGTGCCAGCAGTGGCCAGGGGCTCCGGAACACCGGGGAGCTGTTTTTT.

This clonotype was detected a few times. V and J are TRBV29-1 and TRBJ1-1; D perhaps matches TRBD1 (5 bases). CDR3 size: 13 residues. With 6 bases removed from V and 4 bases from J, the gap between germline ends came to 15 bases. In germline, CDR1 is SQVTM, CDR2 ANQGSEA. In DNA form, the CDR3 reads TGCAGCGTCGCGGGCGGGGGTAGCACTGAAGCTTTCTTT. Translation gives CSVAGGGSTEAFF.

The table lists this clonotype with a few counts. V gene TRBV7-9 combines with J gene TRBJ1-5, with D perhaps matching TRBD1 (5 bases). Germline V gene lookup returns CDR1 SEHNR and CDR2 FQNEAQ (reference sequence). V gave up 5 bases and J gave up 5 bases, with 16 bases separating them. This CDR3 contains 15 residues. This chain's CDR3 is CASSLGTSEYQPQHF. The CDR3 DNA reads as TGTGCCAGCAGCCTCGGGACCTCGGAGTATCAGCCCCAGCATTTT.